The next 12 T cell receptor beta chains were all read from a single sample in a study of identical twins. TCRdb called the 5' RACE reads again in MiXCR, with one record for every CDR3 protein. This table has around 1.7 million distinct CDR3 sequences, around 33% appearing once. The sample consisted of cord blood. Receptors were obtained from a newborn girl in good health.

Comments on this clonotype: With a much larger clone just one base away, this may be a read error. V and J are TRBV29-1 and TRBJ2-7; tentative D call: TRBD1 (5 bases). The germline V gene has CDR1 SQVTM and CDR2 ANQGSEA. The CDR3 is 12 residues long. Trimming stripped 5 bases from V and 0 bases from J, with 8 bases between. The CDR3 reads CSVIGDSYEQYF. The CDR3 nucleotides read TGCAGCGTTATAGGGGACTCCTACGAGCAGTACTTC.

This clonotype was counted a few times. This sequence joins TRBV27 and TRBJ2-1; 14 bases are shared with TRBD2. The CDR3 sequence is 16 residues long. Germline trimming cut 6 bases from V and 6 bases from J; bases unmatched to any gene: 7. The V gene's germline CDR1 is MNHEY and CDR2 SMNVEV (reference sequence). This CDR3 is CASRGLAGDPVNEQFF. CDR3 DNA sequence: TGTGCCAGCAGGGGACTAGCGGGAGACCCCGTCAATGAGCAGTTCTTC.

The chain couples TRBV18 to TRBJ2-1; no clear D. There are 16 residues in the CDR3. Trimming removed 5 bases at V and 0 bases at J, with 14 bases between. The germline gives CDR1 KGHSH, CDR2 LQKENI. The CDR3 sequence is CASSSTWANSYNEQFF. The CDR3 DNA follows: TGTGCCAGCTCATCGACGTGGGCCAACTCCTACAATGAGCAGTTCTTC. Drawing the rest from reference TRBV18 and TRBJ2-1, the complete variable domain is NAGVMQNPRHLVRRRGQEARLRCSPMKGHSHVYWYRQLPEEGLKFMVYLQKENIIDESGMPKERFSAEFPKEGPSILRIQQVVRGDSAAYFCASSSTWANSYNEQFFGPGTRLTVL.

This clonotype was recorded a few times. The gene calls are TRBV19 and TRBJ2-5; 7 positions agree with TRBD2. CDR1 is LNHDA and CDR2 is SQIVND in the germline V gene (reference sequence). Unmatched junction bases numbered 8, after V lost 4 bases and J lost 3 bases. CDR3 length equals 15 residues. For the CDR3, the DNA is TGTGCCAGTAGTAGAGGGAGGGGCCAAAAAGAGACCCAGTACTTC. Translated: CASSRGRGQKETQYF. Combining the CDR3 with reference TRBV19 and TRBJ2-5 gives the whole variable domain DGGITQSPKYLFRKEGQNVTLSCEQNLNHDAMYWYRQDPGQGLRLIYYSQIVNDFQKGDIAEGYSVSREKKESFPLTVTSAQKNPTAFYLCASSRGRGQKETQYFGPGTRLLVL.

This clonotype was found many times. The junction does not match germline at one end; this may be a read error. The V call is TRBV12-3 or TRBV12-4, the J call TRBJ2-7; a possible D gene is TRBD2 (5 bases). The CDR3 covers 13 residues. CDR3 region: CASSLGAAYEQYF. The CDR3, as DNA: TGTGCCAGCAGCTTAGGAGCGGCTTACGAGCAGTACTTC.

This clonotype has a count of ten or more. This chain joins TRBV5-1 and TRBJ2-7; no clear D. CDR1 is SGHRS and CDR2 is YFSETQ in the germline V gene. The CDR3 sequence is 15 residues long. V lost 4 bases, J lost 3 bases, and 17 bases lay in between. The CDR3, as DNA: TGCGCCAGCAGCCCTCATGACCCTTGGGGCTACGAGCAGTACTTC. Protein sequence: CASSPHDPWGYEQYF.

The chain carries TRBV11-2 and TRBJ2-7; either TRBD1 or TRBD2 may fit D (5 bases each). The closer fit of TRBJ2-5 to the DNA end suggests the J call may be wrong. There are 16 residues in the CDR3. Germline CDR1 and CDR2: SGHAT and FQNNGV. The CDR3 loop is CASSDQIFSRGETQYF. The DNA for the CDR3 is TGTGCCAGCAGCGACCAGATTTTTTCGAGGGGAGAGACCCAGTACTTC.

The rearrangement joins TRBV28 to TRBJ2-3; 15 nucleotides match TRBD2. V gave up 1 base and J gave up 5 bases; unmatched junction bases: 13. Per the germline V gene, CDR1 is MDHEN and CDR2 is SYDVKM. The CDR3 spans 20 residues. The CDR3 loop reads CASSLSGLAGGPNGGDTQYF. DNA for the CDR3: TGTGCCAGCAGTTTATCCGGACTAGCGGGAGGGCCTAACGGGGGAGATACGCAGTATTTT.

The rearrangement links TRBV6-1 to TRBJ2-3, with D tentatively TRBD2 (5 bases). Deletions cut 8 bases from V and 4 bases from J, with 16 bases between. This CDR3 contains 14 residues. CDR1 and CDR2 from the germline V gene are MNHNS and SASEGT. CDR3 in amino acids: CASLSGVSSDTQYF. DNA for the CDR3: TGTGCCAGCTTATCCGGGGTTAGCTCAGATACGCAGTATTTT.

The chain couples TRBV5-1 to TRBJ2-5; a weak D match, TRBD2 (7 bases). The germline CDR1 and CDR2 sequences are SGHRS and YFSETQ. This CDR3 is 16 amino acids long. V was shortened by 0 bases and J by 1 base, with 13 bases between the two germline ends. CDR3 DNA: TGCGCCAGCAGCTTGGATGTTCGGGGGGCCCAAGAGACCCAGTACTTC. This codes for CASSLDVRGAQETQYF.

This clonotype was detected only a few times. The chain combines TRBV27 with TRBJ2-7, with 7 bases matching TRBD1. The V and J ends lost 1 base and 0 bases, in that order; junction bases with no gene match: 6. This CDR3 has 16 amino acids. The V gene's germline CDR1 is MNHEY and CDR2 SMNVEV (reference sequence). CDR3 coding DNA: TGTGCCAGCAGTTTATGGGCGGACAGGCGCTCCTACGAGCAGTACTTC. Its protein is CASSLWADRRSYEQYF.

V and J are TRBV29-1 and TRBJ1-2; D is unclear. Germline-derived CDR1 and CDR2 are SQVTM and ANQGSEA. Trimming stripped 0 bases from V and 7 bases from J, with 9 bases between. The CDR3 consists of 12 residues. CDR3 in amino acids: CSVEDGGVGYTF. The CDR3 DNA follows: TGCAGCGTTGAAGACGGCGGGGTTGGCTACACCTTC.